What follows is one TCR beta chain and its context. The table came from immunoSEQ multiplex PCR; TCRdb's copy has only in-frame clones and leaves some out. The sample holds roughly 260,000 clones, more than 90% seen once. This record belongs to a study of blood T cell repertoires in COVID-19. This TCR derives from a person in their late teens or twenties with COVID-19, enrolled during active disease. Material for sequencing was peripheral blood.

CDR3 sequence reads: CASSTTRDSPYEQYF. The CDR3 coding sequence is TGTGCCAGCAGCACAACCCGGGACAGCCCCTACGAGCAGTACTTC. The chain recombines TRBV5-5 with TRBJ2-7, with 7 positions matching TRBD1. In germline, CDR1 is SGHKS, CDR2 YYEKEE (reference sequence). The CDR3 is 15 residues long. Unmatched junction bases numbered 9, after V lost 4 bases and J lost 2 bases.